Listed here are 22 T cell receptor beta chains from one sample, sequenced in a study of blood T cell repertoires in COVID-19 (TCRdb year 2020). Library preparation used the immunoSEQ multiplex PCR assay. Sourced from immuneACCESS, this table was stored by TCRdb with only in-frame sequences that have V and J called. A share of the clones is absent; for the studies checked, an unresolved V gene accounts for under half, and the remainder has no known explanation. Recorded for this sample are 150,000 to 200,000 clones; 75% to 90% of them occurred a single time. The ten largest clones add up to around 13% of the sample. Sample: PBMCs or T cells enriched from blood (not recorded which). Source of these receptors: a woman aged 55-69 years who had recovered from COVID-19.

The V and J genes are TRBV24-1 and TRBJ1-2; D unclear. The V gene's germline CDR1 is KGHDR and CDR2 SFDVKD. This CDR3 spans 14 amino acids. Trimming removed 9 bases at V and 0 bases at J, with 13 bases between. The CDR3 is CATSSGGSNYGYTF. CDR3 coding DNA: TGTGCCACCTCTTCCGGCGGATCTAACTATGGCTACACCTTC.

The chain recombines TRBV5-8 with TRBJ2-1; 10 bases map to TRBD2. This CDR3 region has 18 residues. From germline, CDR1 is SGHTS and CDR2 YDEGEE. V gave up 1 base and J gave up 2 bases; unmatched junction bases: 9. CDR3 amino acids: CASSLWSSGRVPYNEQFF. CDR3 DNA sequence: TGTGCCAGCAGCTTGTGGTCCAGCGGGAGGGTGCCCTACAATGAGCAGTTCTTC.

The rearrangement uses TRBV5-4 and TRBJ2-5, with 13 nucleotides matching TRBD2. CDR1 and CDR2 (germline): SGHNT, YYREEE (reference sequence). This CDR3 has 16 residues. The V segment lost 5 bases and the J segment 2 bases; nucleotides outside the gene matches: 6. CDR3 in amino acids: CASRRTSGSRQETQYF. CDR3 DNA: TGTGCCAGCAGGCGGACTAGCGGGAGTAGACAAGAGACCCAGTACTTC.

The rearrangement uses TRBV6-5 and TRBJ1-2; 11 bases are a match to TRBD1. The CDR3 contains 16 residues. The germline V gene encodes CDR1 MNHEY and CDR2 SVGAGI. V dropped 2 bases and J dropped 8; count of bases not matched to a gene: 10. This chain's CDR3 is CASSYPHGQGAEGYTF. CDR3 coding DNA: TGTGCCAGCAGTTACCCCCACGGACAGGGGGCGGAGGGCTACACCTTC.

CDR3 DNA: TGTGCCAGCAGCGGGGCTTATGAAAAACTGTTTTTT. The encoded protein is CASSGAYEKLFF. V gene TRBV4-2 combines with J gene TRBJ1-4, with D perhaps TRBD1 (5 bases). The V gene lost 5 bases and the J gene lost 6 bases, with 7 bases spanning the gap. This CDR3 comprises 12 residues. Per germline, CDR1 LGHNA and CDR2 YNFKEQ.

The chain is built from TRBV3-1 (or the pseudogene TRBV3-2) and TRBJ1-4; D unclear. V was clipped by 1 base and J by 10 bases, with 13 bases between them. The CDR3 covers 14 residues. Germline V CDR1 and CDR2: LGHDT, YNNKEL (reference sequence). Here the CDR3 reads CASSQAFGSGKLFF. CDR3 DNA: TGTGCCAGCAGCCAAGCATTTGGTTCAGGAAAACTGTTTTTT.

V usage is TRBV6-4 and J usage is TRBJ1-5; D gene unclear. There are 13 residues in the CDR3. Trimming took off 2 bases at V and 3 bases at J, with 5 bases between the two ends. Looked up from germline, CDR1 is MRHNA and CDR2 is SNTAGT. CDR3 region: CASSDQHNQPQHF. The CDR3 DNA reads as TGTGCCAGCAGTGACCAACACAATCAGCCCCAGCATTTT.

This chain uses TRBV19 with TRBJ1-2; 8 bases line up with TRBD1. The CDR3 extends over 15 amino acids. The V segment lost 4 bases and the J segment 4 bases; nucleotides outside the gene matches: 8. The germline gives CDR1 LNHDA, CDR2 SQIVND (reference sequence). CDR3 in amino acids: CASSTGQGRLYGYTF. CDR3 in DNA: TGTGCCAGTAGTACCGGACAGGGAAGACTCTATGGCTACACCTTC.

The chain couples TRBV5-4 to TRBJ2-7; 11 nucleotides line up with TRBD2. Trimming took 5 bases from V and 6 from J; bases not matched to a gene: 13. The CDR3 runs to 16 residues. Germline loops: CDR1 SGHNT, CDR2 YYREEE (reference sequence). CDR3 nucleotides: TGTGCCAGCAGTGTAACTAGCGGGGGTTATCTTTCCGAGCAGTACTTC. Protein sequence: CASSVTSGGYLSEQYF.

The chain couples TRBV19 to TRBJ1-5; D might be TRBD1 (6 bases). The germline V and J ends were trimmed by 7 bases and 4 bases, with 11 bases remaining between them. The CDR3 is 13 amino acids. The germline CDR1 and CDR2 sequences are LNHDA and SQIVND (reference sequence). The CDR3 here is CASNIDRNQPQHF. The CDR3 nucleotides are TGTGCCAGTAACATAGACAGGAATCAGCCCCAGCATTTT.

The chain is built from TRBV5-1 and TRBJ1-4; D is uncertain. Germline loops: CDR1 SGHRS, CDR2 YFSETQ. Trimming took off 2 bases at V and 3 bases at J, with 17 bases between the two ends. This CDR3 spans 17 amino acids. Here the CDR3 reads CASSLYSPPGANEKLFF. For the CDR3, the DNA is TGCGCCAGCAGCTTATACTCCCCGCCGGGAGCTAATGAAAAACTGTTTTTT. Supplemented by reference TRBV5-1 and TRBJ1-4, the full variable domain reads KAGVTQTPRYLIKTRGQQVTLSCSPISGHRSVSWYQQTPGQGLQFLFEYFSETQRNKGNFPGRFSGRQFSNSRSEMNVSTLELGDSALYLCASSLYSPPGANEKLFFGSGTQLSVL.

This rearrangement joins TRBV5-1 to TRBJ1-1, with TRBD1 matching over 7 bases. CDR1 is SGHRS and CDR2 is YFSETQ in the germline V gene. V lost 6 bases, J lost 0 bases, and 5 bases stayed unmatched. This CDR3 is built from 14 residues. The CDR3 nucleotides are TGCGCCAGCACCTCGGGACAGCTGAACACTGAAGCTTTCTTT. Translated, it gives CASTSGQLNTEAFF.

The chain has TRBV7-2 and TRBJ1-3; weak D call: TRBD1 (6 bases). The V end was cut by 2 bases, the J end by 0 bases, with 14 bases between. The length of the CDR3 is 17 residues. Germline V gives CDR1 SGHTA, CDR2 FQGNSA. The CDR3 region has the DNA TGTGCCAGCAGCTTAACGGGGGGGCAGATCTCTGGAAACACCATATATTTT. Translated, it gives CASSLTGGQISGNTIYF.

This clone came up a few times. The CDR3, as DNA: TGTGCCAGCAGCCGGGACAGGGATGATGAGCAGTTCTTC. It translates to CASSRDRDDEQFF. The chain joins TRBV11-2 to TRBJ2-1; 9 positions match TRBD1. Germline CDR1 reads SGHAT; CDR2 reads FQNNGV. The CDR3 extends over 13 amino acids. V was clipped by 5 bases and J by 8 bases; unmatched bases: 4.

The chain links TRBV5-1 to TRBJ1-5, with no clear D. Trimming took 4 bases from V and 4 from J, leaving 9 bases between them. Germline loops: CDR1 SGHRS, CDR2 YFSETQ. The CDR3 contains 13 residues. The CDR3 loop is CASSAEPNQPQHF. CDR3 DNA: TGCGCCAGCAGCGCAGAACCTAATCAGCCCCAGCATTTT.

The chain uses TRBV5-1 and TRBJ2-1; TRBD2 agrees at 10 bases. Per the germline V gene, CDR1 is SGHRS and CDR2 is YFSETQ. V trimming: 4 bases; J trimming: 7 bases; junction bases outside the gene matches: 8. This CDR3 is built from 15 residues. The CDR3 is CASSALAGVSNEQFF. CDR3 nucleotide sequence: TGCGCCAGCAGCGCGCTAGCGGGAGTGTCTAATGAGCAGTTCTTC.

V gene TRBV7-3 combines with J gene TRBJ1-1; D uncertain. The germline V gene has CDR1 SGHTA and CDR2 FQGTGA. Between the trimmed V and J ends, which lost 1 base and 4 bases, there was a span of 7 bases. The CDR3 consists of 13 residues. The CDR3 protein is CASSLREGTEAFF. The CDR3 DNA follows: TGTGCCAGCAGCTTAAGGGAGGGCACTGAAGCTTTCTTT.

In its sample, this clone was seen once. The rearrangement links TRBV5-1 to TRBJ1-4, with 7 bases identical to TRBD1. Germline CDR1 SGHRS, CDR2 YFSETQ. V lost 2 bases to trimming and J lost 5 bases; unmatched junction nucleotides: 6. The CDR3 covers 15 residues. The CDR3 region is CASSFLGQVNEKLFF. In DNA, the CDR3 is TGCGCCAGCAGCTTTCTCGGACAGGTCAATGAAAAACTGTTTTTT.

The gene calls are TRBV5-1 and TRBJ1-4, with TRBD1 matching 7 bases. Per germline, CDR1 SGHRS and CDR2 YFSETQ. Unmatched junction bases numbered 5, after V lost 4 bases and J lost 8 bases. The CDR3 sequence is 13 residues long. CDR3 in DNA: TGCGCCAGCAGCCCGGGACAGTCAGAAAAACTGTTTTTT. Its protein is CASSPGQSEKLFF.

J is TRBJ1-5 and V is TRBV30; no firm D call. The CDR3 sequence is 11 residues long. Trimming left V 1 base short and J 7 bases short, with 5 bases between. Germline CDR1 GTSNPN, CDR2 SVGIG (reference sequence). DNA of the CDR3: TGTGCCTGGAGTGGGCCCCAGCCCCAGCATTTT. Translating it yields CAWSGPQPQHF.

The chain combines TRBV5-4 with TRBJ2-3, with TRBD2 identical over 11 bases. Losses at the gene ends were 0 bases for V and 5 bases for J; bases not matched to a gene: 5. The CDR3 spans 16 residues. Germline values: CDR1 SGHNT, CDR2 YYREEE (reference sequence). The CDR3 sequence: CASSLATSGRKDTQYF. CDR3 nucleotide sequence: TGTGCCAGCAGCTTGGCTACTAGCGGGAGAAAAGATACGCAGTATTTT.

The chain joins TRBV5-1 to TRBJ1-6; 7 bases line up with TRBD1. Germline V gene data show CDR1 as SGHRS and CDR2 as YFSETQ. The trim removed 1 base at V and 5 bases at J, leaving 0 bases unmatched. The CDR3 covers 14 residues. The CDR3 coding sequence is TGCGCCAGCAGCTTGACAGGGGATAATTCACCCCTCCACTTT. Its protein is CASSLTGDNSPLHF.